This TCR beta chain was identified during a study of cytomegalovirus exposure and HLA in healthy donors. Trimming left V 3 bases short and J 2 bases short, with 10 bases between. The CDR3 is 14 residues long. The V gene's germline CDR1 is SGHTA and CDR2 FQGNSA. It was with 60 Vbeta and 13 Jbeta primers that the PCR ran. Some clones are missing from TCRdb's copy, which holds only in-frame ones; the method was immunoSEQ multiplex PCR. Of some 150,000 clones listed, more than 75% are singletons. This TCR came from a man aged 45-65 years in good health and CMV-seronegative. Specimen: PBMCs. This chain links TRBV7-2 with TRBJ1-1; maybe TRBD1 (5 bases). The CDR3 DNA follows: TGTGCCAGCAGCTTCCGGACAATAAACACTGAAGCTTTCTTT. It translates to CASSFRTINTEAFF.